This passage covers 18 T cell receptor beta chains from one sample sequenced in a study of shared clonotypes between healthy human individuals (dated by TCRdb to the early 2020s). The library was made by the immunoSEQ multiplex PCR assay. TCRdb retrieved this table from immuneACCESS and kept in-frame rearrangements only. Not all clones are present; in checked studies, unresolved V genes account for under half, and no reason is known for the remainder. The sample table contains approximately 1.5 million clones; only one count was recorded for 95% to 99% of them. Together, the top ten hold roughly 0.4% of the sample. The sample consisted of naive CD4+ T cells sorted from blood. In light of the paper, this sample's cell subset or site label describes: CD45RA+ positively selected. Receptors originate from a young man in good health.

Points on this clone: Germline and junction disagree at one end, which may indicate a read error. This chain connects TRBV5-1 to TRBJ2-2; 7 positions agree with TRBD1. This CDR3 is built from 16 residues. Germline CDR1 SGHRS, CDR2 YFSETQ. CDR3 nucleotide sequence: TGCGCCAGCAGGTTGGCGACAGGGTCATACACCGGGGAGCTGTTTTTT. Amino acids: CASRLATGSYTGELFF.

The CDR3 DNA follows: TGTGCCAGCAGCTTAGCCTCCTTAGGACAGGGGGTCGGTCAGCCCCAGCATTTT. Encoded protein: CASSLASLGQGVGQPQHF. The chain carries TRBV7-2 and TRBJ1-5, with TRBD1 matching 10 bases. Germline V gene data show CDR1 as SGHTA and CDR2 as FQGNSA. With V trimmed by 0 bases and J by 6 bases, 11 bases remained unmatched. The CDR3 extends over 18 amino acids. Together with reference TRBV7-2 and TRBJ1-5, the CDR3 gives the full variable domain: GAGVSQSPSNKVTEKGKDVELRCDPISGHTALYWYRQSLGQGLEFLIYFQGNSAPDKSGLPSDRFSAERTGGSVSTLTIQRTQQEDSAVYLCASSLASLGQGVGQPQHFGDGTRLSIL.

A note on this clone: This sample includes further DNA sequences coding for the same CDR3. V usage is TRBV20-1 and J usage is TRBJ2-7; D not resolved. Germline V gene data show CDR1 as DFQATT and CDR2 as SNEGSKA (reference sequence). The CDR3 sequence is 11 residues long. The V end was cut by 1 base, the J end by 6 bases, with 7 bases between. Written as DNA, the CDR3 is TGCAGTGCTAGAGCGCTAGGCGAGCAGTACTTC. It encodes CSARALGEQYF.

In DNA, the CDR3 is TGTGCCAGCAGACCCTATTATAGCAATCAGCCCCAGCATTTT. Its protein product is CASRPYYSNQPQHF. V is TRBV28 and J is TRBJ1-5; D is unresolved. The CDR3 is 14 amino acids. V lost 6 bases, J lost 0 bases, and 9 bases lay in between. Germline CDR1 MDHEN, CDR2 SYDVKM. The whole variable domain, remainder taken from reference TRBV28 and TRBJ1-5, is DVKVTQSSRYLVKRTGEKVFLECVQDMDHENMFWYRQDPGLGLRLIYFSYDVKMKEKGDIPEGYSVSREKKERFSLILESASTNQTSMYLCASRPYYSNQPQHFGDGTRLSIL.

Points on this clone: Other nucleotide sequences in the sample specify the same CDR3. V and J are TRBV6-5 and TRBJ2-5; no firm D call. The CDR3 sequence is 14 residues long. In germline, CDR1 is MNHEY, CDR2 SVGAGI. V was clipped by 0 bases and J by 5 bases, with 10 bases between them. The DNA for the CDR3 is TGTGCCAGCAGTTACTCAAGGCTAGGGGAGACCCAGTACTTC. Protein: CASSYSRLGETQYF.

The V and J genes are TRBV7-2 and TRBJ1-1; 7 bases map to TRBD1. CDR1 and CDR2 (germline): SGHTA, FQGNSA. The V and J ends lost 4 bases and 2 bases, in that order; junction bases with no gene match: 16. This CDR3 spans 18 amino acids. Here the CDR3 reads CASSSRQGVWPLNTEAFF. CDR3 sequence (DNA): TGTGCCAGCAGCTCACGACAGGGTGTCTGGCCACTAAACACTGAAGCTTTCTTT. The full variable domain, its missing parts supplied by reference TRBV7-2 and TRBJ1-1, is GAGVSQSPSNKVTEKGKDVELRCDPISGHTALYWYRQSLGQGLEFLIYFQGNSAPDKSGLPSDRFSAERTGGSVSTLTIQRTQQEDSAVYLCASSSRQGVWPLNTEAFFGQGTRLTVV.

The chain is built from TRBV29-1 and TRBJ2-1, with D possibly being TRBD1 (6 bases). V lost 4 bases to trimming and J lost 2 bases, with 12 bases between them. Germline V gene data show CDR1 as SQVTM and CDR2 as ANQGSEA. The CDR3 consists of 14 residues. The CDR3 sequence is CSVVIGGAYNEQFF. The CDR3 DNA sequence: TGCAGCGTTGTCATAGGGGGTGCCTACAATGAGCAGTTCTTC.

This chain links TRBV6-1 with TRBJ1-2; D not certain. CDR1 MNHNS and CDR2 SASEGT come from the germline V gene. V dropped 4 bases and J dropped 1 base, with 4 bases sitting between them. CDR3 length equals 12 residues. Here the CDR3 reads CASSAVNYGYTF. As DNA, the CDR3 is TGTGCCAGCAGTGCCGTTAACTATGGCTACACCTTC.

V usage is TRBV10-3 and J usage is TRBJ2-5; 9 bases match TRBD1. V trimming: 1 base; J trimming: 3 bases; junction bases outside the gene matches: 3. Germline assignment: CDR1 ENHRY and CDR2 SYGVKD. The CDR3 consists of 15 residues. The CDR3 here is CAISEFGTGKETQYF. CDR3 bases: TGTGCCATCAGTGAGTTTGGGACAGGGAAAGAGACCCAGTACTTC.

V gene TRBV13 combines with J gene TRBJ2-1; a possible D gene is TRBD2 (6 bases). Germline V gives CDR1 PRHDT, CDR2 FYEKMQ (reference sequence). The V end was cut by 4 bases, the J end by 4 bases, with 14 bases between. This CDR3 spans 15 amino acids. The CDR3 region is CASSSRRGTYNEQFF. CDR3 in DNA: TGTGCCAGCAGCTCAAGACGGGGGACTTACAATGAGCAGTTCTTC.

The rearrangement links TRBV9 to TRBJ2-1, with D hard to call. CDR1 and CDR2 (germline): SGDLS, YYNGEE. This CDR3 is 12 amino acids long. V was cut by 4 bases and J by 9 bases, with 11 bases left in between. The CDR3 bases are TGTGCCAGCAGCCCCCCGCACGGTGAGCAGTTCTTC. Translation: CASSPPHGEQFF.

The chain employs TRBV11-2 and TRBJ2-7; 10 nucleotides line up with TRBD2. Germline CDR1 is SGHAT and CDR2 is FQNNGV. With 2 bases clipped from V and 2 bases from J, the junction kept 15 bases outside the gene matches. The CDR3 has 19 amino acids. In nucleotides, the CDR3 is TGTGCCAGCAGCTTATTGGCGGGGGCTAGCGGGAGCCCTGCCTACGAGCAGTACTTC. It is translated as CASSLLAGASGSPAYEQYF.

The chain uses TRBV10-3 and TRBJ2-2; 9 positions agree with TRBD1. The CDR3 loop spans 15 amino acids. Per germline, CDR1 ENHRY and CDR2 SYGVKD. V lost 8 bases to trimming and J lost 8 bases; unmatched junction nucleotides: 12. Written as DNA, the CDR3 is TGTGCCATCTCCCGGGACAGGGAGAGTTTGGGGGAGCTGTTTTTT. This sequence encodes CAISRDRESLGELFF.

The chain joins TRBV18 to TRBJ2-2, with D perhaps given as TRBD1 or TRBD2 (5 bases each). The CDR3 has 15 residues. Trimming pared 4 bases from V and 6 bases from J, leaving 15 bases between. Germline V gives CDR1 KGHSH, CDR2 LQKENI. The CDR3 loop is CASSRDDRRPGELFF. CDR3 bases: TGTGCCAGCTCACGGGACGACCGAAGGCCCGGGGAGCTGTTTTTT.

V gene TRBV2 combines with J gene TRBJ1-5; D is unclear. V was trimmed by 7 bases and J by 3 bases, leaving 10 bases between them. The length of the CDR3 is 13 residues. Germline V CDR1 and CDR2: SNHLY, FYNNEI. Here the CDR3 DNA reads TGTGCCAGCAAACCACAGCTCAATCAGCCCCAGCATTTT. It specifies CASKPQLNQPQHF.

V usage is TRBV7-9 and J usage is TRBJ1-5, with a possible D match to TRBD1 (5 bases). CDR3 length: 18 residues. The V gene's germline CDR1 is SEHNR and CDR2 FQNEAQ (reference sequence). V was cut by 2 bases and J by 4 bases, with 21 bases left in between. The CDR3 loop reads CASSLYRSGVGVNQPQHF. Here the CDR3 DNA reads TGTGCCAGCAGCTTATATCGGTCGGGGGTTGGGGTTAATCAGCCCCAGCATTTT.

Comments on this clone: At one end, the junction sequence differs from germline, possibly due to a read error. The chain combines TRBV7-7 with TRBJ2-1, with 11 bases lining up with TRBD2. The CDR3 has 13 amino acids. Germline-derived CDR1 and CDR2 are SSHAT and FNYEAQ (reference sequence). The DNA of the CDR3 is TGTGCTAGCAGCCCCGGGACTAGCGGCGAGCAGTTCTTC. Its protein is CASSPGTSGEQFF. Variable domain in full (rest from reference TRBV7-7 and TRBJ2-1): GAGVSQSPRYKVTKRGQDVTLRCDPISSHATLYWYQQALGQGPEFLTYFNYEAQPDKSGLPSDRFSAERPEGSISTLTIQRTEQRDSAMYRCASSPGTSGEQFFGPGTRLTVL.

CDR3 sequence reads: CASSLQASAGAQETQYF. CDR3 DNA sequence: TGTGCCAGCAGCTTACAGGCGTCGGCAGGGGCCCAAGAGACCCAGTACTTC. V and J are TRBV11-1 and TRBJ2-5; D perhaps matches TRBD1 (6 bases). The germline V gene has CDR1 SGHAT and CDR2 FQDESV (reference sequence). CDR3 length: 17 amino acids. Trimming pared 2 bases from V and 1 base from J, leaving 17 bases between. The whole variable domain, filled in from reference TRBV11-1 and TRBJ2-5, reads EAEVAQSPRYKITEKSQAVAFWCDPISGHATLYWYRQILGQGPELLVQFQDESVVDDSQLPKDRFSAERLKGVDSTLKIQPAELGDSAMYLCASSLQASAGAQETQYFGPGTRLLVL.